These 20 T cell receptor beta chains were sequenced from one sample in a study of cytomegalovirus exposure and HLA in healthy donors (dated by TCRdb to about 2017). The method behind the library was the immunoSEQ multiplex PCR assay. A mixture of 60 forward primers for TCR Vbeta segments and 13 reverse primers for TCR Jbeta segments was used in the multiplex PCR. TCRdb holds this immuneACCESS table with in-frame rearrangements only. Some clones are missing; in checked studies, unresolved V genes explain under half, and the rest has no known cause. The sample contains about 91,000 clones, under 75% of them found a single time. The leading ten clones occupy roughly 2.5% of the sample. Sequencing input: PBMCs. These receptors all come from a human donor in good health.

This chain uses TRBV5-6 with TRBJ2-7; 7 bases align to TRBD1. This CDR3 region has 14 residues. Looked up from germline, CDR1 is SGHDT and CDR2 is YYEEEE. J was trimmed by 1 base and V by 7 bases; bases with no gene match: 8. CDR3 amino acids: CASVLQGVSYEQYF. CDR3 bases: TGTGCCAGCGTCCTGCAGGGGGTGTCCTACGAGCAGTACTTC.

This clone was counted only a few times. V and J are TRBV7-2 and TRBJ2-1; D not resolved. The V end was cut by 1 base, the J end by 1 base, with 8 bases between. The germline CDR1 and CDR2 sequences are SGHTA and FQGNSA. The CDR3 totals 15 residues. The CDR3: CASSLGGLSYNEQFF. The CDR3 DNA reads as TGTGCCAGCAGCTTAGGTGGCTTGTCCTACAATGAGCAGTTCTTC.

The chain uses TRBV6-5 and TRBJ2-5; TRBD1 is a possible D gene (5 bases). CDR1 is MNHEY, CDR2 SVGAGI, per germline. V shed 5 bases and J shed 4 bases, with 11 bases lying between them. CDR3 length equals 13 residues. CDR3 in amino acids: CASSTGTRETQYF. The CDR3 DNA follows: TGTGCCAGCAGTACAGGAACCCGAGAGACCCAGTACTTC.

The chain recombines TRBV6-6 with TRBJ1-3; D gene uncertain. The germline gives CDR1 MNHNY, CDR2 SVGAGI (reference sequence). The CDR3 extends over 13 amino acids. V lost 4 bases, J lost 4 bases, and 8 bases lay in between. The CDR3 region is CASSSAAGNTIYF. The CDR3 region has the DNA TGTGCCAGCAGTTCCGCGGCGGGAAACACCATATATTTT.

The chain joins TRBV19 to TRBJ1-5, with D possibly matching TRBD1 (5 bases). V was cut by 5 bases and J by 4 bases, with 18 bases left in between. This CDR3 contains 16 residues. Germline V gene lookup returns CDR1 LNHDA and CDR2 SQIVND (reference sequence). The CDR3 spells CASSSPGDGGNQPQHF. The CDR3 region has the DNA TGTGCCAGTAGTTCCCCGGGGGACGGGGGTAATCAGCCCCAGCATTTT. Supplemented by reference TRBV19 and TRBJ1-5, the full variable domain reads DGGITQSPKYLFRKEGQNVTLSCEQNLNHDAMYWYRQDPGQGLRLIYYSQIVNDFQKGDIAEGYSVSREKKESFPLTVTSAQKNPTAFYLCASSSPGDGGNQPQHFGDGTRLSIL.

The rearrangement uses TRBV9 and TRBJ2-3, with D possibly TRBD2 on 7 matching bases. CDR3 size: 17 residues. The V end was cut by 6 bases, the J end by 2 bases, with 22 bases between. Germline values: CDR1 SGDLS, CDR2 YYNGEE. As DNA, the CDR3 is TGTGCCAGCACCTCTGGGGGGGGGCGTTTTGACACAGATACGCAGTATTTT. Its translation is CASTSGGGRFDTDTQYF.

This clone was seen only a few times. The gene calls are TRBV4-3 and TRBJ2-1; TRBD2 matches 9 bases. Germline CDR1 and CDR2: LGHNA and YSLEER. The CDR3 has 18 amino acids. Unmatched junction bases numbered 9, after V lost 0 bases and J lost 3 bases. The CDR3 nucleotides are TGCGCCAGCAGCCAAGACGTTTCAGCGGGGGGCTACTACAATGAGCAGTTCTTC. Translation gives CASSQDVSAGGYYNEQFF.

This sequence joins TRBV30 and TRBJ2-6, with 11 bases lining up with TRBD1. After removal of 1 base from V and 2 bases from J, the junction contained 4 bases not matched to a gene. The CDR3 sequence is 17 residues long. Germline V gene data show CDR1 as GTSNPN and CDR2 as SVGIG (reference sequence). CDR3 in DNA: TGTGCCTGGAGTGGGGACAGGGGGTGGGCTGGGGCCAACGTCCTGACTTTC. Its protein is CAWSGDRGWAGANVLTF.

The J gene is TRBJ2-7, the V gene TRBV10-3; 8 nucleotides match TRBD1. This CDR3 is 13 amino acids long. Germline-derived CDR1 and CDR2 are ENHRY and SYGVKD. Trimming at V came to 6 bases and at J to 4 bases, leaving 5 bases not matched to a gene. CDR3 bases: TGTGCCATCAGGGCGGACAGGGAGTACGAGCAGTACTTC. Its translation: CAIRADREYEQYF.

V is TRBV7-9 and J is TRBJ2-3; 8 bases fit TRBD2. The germline V gene encodes CDR1 SEHNR and CDR2 FQNEAQ (reference sequence). This CDR3 is built from 16 residues. The junction had 15 bases not matched to a gene; V was cut back by 8 bases and J by 5 bases. The CDR3 loop is CASGSTGGPDGDTQYF. DNA for the CDR3: TGTGCCAGCGGCTCTACGGGGGGGCCGGATGGAGATACGCAGTATTTT.

The rearrangement uses TRBV5-1 and TRBJ1-4, with a tentative D call TRBD1 (6 bases). This CDR3 spans 14 amino acids. CDR1 SGHRS and CDR2 YFSETQ come from the germline V gene. V shed 4 bases and J shed 6 bases, with 13 bases lying between them. This CDR3 is CASSPDRPDEKLFF. In DNA, the CDR3 is TGCGCCAGCAGCCCAGACAGGCCTGATGAAAAACTGTTTTTT.

The chain employs TRBV6-1 and TRBJ1-4; TRBD1 matches 7 bases. V shed 8 bases, J shed 4 bases, and the junction held 7 bases outside the gene matches. The CDR3 length is 14 residues. Germline V gene sequence: CDR1 MNHNS, CDR2 SASEGT. The DNA of the CDR3 is TGTGCCAGCGTCACAGGGGATGGTAATGAAAAACTGTTTTTT. Translated, it gives CASVTGDGNEKLFF.

This clone has just one count. The genes are TRBV11-3 and TRBJ1-1; TRBD1 matches at 8 bases. Germline CDR1 SGHNT, CDR2 YENEEA. The CDR3 runs to 14 residues. The ends lost 3 bases at V and 4 bases at J; junction bases unmatched: 4. CDR3: CASSFRTGITEAFF. DNA of the CDR3: TGTGCCAGCAGCTTTAGGACAGGGATCACTGAAGCTTTCTTT.

The chain employs TRBV7-3 and TRBJ2-2, with 8 bases aligning to TRBD1. The CDR3 covers 15 residues. Germline assignment: CDR1 SGHTA and CDR2 FQGTGA. J gave up 4 bases and V 5 bases, and 6 bases lay outside the gene matches. As DNA, the CDR3 is TGTGCCAGCAGCCGTAGACAGGGGAGCACCGGGGAGCTGTTTTTT. Amino acids: CASSRRQGSTGELFF.

This sequence joins TRBV2 and TRBJ2-3; tentative D call: TRBD1 (7 bases). The CDR3 covers 13 residues. V gave up 8 bases and J gave up 5 bases, with 14 bases separating them. Germline CDR1 and CDR2: SNHLY and FYNNEI. The CDR3 region is CASGGTAGDTQYF. For the CDR3, the DNA is TGTGCCAGCGGAGGGACAGCTGGAGATACGCAGTATTTT.

The chain uses TRBV10-3 and TRBJ2-5, with 7 bases identical to TRBD1. The V gene end was trimmed by 2 bases and the J gene end by 3 bases; junction bases not matched to a gene: 6. CDR3 length equals 15 residues. Germline V CDR1 and CDR2: ENHRY, SYGVKD. In DNA form, the CDR3 reads TGTGCCATCAGTGAGCGAGCAGGGGGAGAAGAGACCCAGTACTTC. Encoded protein: CAISERAGGEETQYF.

This clone ranks as medium-sized. The sample contains more than one DNA sequence encoding this CDR3. The V gene is TRBV7-9, the J gene TRBJ2-7; D is ambiguous. V was trimmed by 4 bases and J by 2 bases, leaving 3 bases between them. Germline assignment: CDR1 SEHNR and CDR2 FQNEAQ (reference sequence). The CDR3 loop spans 11 amino acids. In DNA, the CDR3 is TGTGCCAGCAGCTCGGCCTACGAGCAGTACTTC. Encoded protein: CASSSAYEQYF.

Only a few counts were recorded for this clone. This chain links TRBV6-5 with TRBJ1-2; TRBD1 is a possible D gene (5 bases). CDR3 length: 14 amino acids. In germline, CDR1 is MNHEY, CDR2 SVGAGI. Trimming cost V 1 base and J 3 bases, with 9 bases left between them. The CDR3 nucleotides read TGTGCCAGCAGTTACTTTGGGGCGCACTATGGCTACACCTTC. It codes for CASSYFGAHYGYTF.

This rearrangement joins TRBV19 to TRBJ2-7; a possible D gene is TRBD1 (5 bases). The V gene lost 2 bases and the J gene lost 5 bases, with 10 bases spanning the gap. Germline V gives CDR1 LNHDA, CDR2 SQIVND (reference sequence). The CDR3 totals 13 residues. The CDR3 protein is CASSIRRADEQYF. DNA of the CDR3: TGTGCCAGTAGTATACGCAGGGCGGACGAGCAGTACTTC.

The chain carries TRBV7-8 and TRBJ1-6, with D maybe TRBD1 (6 bases). Germline-derived CDR1 and CDR2 are SGHVS and FQNEAQ. CDR3 length: 15 amino acids. Trimming pared 5 bases from V and 10 bases from J, leaving 18 bases between. The CDR3 DNA sequence: TGTGCCAGCAGCCCCTTGGGGGGGGCCGGATCACCCCTCCACTTT. Residues: CASSPLGGAGSPLHF.